This T cell receptor (beta chain) was captured by sequencing in a study of T cell responses to AZD1222 COVID-19 vaccine. General study results and limits: Clonal diversity was possibly underestimated; the donors were predominantly white British and more often female. Following two doses of AZD1222, Spike-specific TCR breadth and depth rose. Vaccine-related CD4 TCRs covered spike, predominating at 160-218 and 743-854. Seropositive at baseline were only a handful of AZD1222 recipients.

This clone occurred once. The antigen is not known. The ends were cut back, 2 bases at V and 5 bases at J, with 7 bases in the middle. Germline CDR1 and CDR2: MNHNS and SASEGT. The CDR3 extends over 13 amino acids. TCRdb's table, derived via immunoSEQ multiplex PCR, lists solely in-frame clones and lacks some. The repertoire includes 95,000 to 150,000 clones, roughly 90% of them detected once, and 11% to 15% sits in the top ten. The clonotype originates from an adult in good health. The sequences come from peripheral blood, collected on day 0 of AZD1222 vaccination. This chain connects TRBV6-1 to TRBJ1-5; the D is unclear. The CDR3 DNA reads as TGTGCCAGCAGTGAAAGTAGGGATCAGCCCCAGCATTTT. Protein: CASSESRDQPQHF.